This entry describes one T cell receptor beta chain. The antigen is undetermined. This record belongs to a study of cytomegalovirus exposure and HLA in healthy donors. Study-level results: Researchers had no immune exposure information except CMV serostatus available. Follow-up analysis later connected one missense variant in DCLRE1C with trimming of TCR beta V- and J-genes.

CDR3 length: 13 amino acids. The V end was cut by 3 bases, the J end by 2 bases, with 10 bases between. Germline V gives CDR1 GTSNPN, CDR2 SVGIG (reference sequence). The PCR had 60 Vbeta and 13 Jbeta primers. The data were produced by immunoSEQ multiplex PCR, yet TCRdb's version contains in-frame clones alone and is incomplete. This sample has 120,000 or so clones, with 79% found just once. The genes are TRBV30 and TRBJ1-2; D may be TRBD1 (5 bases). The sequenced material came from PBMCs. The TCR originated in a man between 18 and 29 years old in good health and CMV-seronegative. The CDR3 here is CAWRRDLNYGYTF. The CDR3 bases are TGTGCCTGGAGGCGGGACCTCAACTATGGCTACACCTTC.